One sample yielded the 15 T cell receptor beta chains listed below, sequenced in a study of T-cell reconstitution after alpha-beta-depleted transplantation in children (dated by TCRdb to about 2016). Taken with the paper, the label for treatment or condition translates to: allogeneic hematopoietic cell transplantation with graft depleted of TCRalphabeta T cells and CD19 B cells. The library was made by PCR. Sequenced using an Illumina HiSeq 2500. To normalize quantification of the TCRbeta repertoire, the TCR libraries were built with molecular barcoding that relied on unique molecular identifiers. TCRdb reprocessed the public reads (quality trimming at Q25 with fastp, clone calling with MiXCR) and kept in-frame beta chains. Under each unique CDR3 protein, matching rows form one entry showing the most common genes and DNA. For this sample there are about 100,000 distinct CDR3 sequences; about 7.5% appear just once. Roughly 17% of the sample rests with the top ten.

Sequencing used PBMCs, obtained before TCRalphabeta/CD19-depleted stem cell transplant. These TCRs come from a boy between 2 and 10 years old with acute lymphoblastic leukemia, due to receive a stem cell transplant.

Ten or more counts support this clonotype. The chain is built from TRBV20-1 and TRBJ1-5; TRBD1 matches 9 bases. Trimming took 3 bases from V and 1 from J; bases not matched to a gene: 4. CDR3 size: 15 residues. Germline V gene sequence: CDR1 DFQATT, CDR2 SNEGSKA (reference sequence). DNA for the CDR3: TGCAGTGCTAGCAGACAGGGGGAAAGCAATCAGCCCCAGCATTTT. It specifies CSASRQGESNQPQHF.

The CDR3 nucleotides are TGTGCCAGCAGCTCCGAGATGACAAGGGGGAAACTGTTTTTT. This codes for CASSSEMTRGKLFF. This rearrangement joins TRBV2 to TRBJ1-4; possibly TRBD1 for D (6 bases). Trimming removed 6 bases at V and 11 bases at J, with 19 bases between. The CDR3 spans 14 residues. Germline assignment: CDR1 SNHLY and CDR2 FYNNEI.

Many counts were recorded for this clonotype. The V gene is TRBV15, the J gene TRBJ1-2, with 8 bases aligning to TRBD1. Trimming removed 2 bases from V and 2 bases from J; junction bases left unmatched: 4. Germline V CDR1 and CDR2: LNHNV, YYDKDF (reference sequence). The CDR3 runs to 15 residues. The DNA of the CDR3 is TGTGCCACCAGCAGACGGACAGGGCTAAACTATGGCTACACCTTC. It encodes CATSRRTGLNYGYTF.

This clonotype was recorded at least ten times. The chain joins TRBV7-2 to TRBJ1-1; D possibly corresponds to TRBD1 (6 bases). The CDR3 length is 16 residues. The germline gives CDR1 SGHTA, CDR2 FQGNSA. Between the trimmed V and J ends, which lost 5 bases and 1 base, there was a span of 17 bases. CDR3 in amino acids: CASSPQGNIGNTEAFF. CDR3 nucleotide sequence: TGTGCCAGCAGCCCACAGGGAAATATCGGGAACACTGAAGCTTTCTTT.

This chain links TRBV5-1 with TRBJ2-7, with 10 positions matching TRBD2. After removal of 4 bases from V and 1 base from J, the junction contained 8 bases not matched to a gene. The CDR3 covers 16 residues. CDR1 SGHRS and CDR2 YFSETQ come from the germline V gene. CDR3 sequence: CASSPNSGGISYEQYF. The CDR3 DNA is TGCGCCAGCAGCCCCAATAGCGGGGGGATTTCCTACGAGCAGTACTTC.

V usage is TRBV6-2 or TRBV6-3 and J usage is TRBJ2-1; D gene unclear. The CDR3 contains 14 residues. CDR1 is MNHEY, CDR2 SVGEGT, per germline. V shed 2 bases and J shed 4 bases, with 9 bases lying between them. CDR3 DNA: TGTGCCAGCAGTTACCCGGACGGTTACAATGAGCAGTTCTTC. Its protein product is CASSYPDGYNEQFF.

The chain combines TRBV12-3 or TRBV12-4 with TRBJ2-7; the D gene is possibly TRBD2 (6 bases). V lost 4 bases and J 3 bases, leaving 10 bases between the germline ends. The CDR3 length is 13 residues. CDR3 protein: CASSSSGLYEQYF. Written as DNA, the CDR3 is TGTGCCAGCAGTTCCAGCGGGCTCTACGAGCAGTACTTC.

CDR3 amino acids: CSARALVKETQYF. The CDR3, as DNA: TGCAGTGCTAGAGCGCTAGTAAAGGAGACCCAGTACTTC. The V and J genes are TRBV20-1 and TRBJ2-5, with unresolved D. CDR1 and CDR2 from the germline V gene are DFQATT and SNEGSKA (reference sequence). V lost 1 base and J lost 5, with 11 bases in between. This CDR3 is built from 13 residues.

In this sample, this clonotype turned up a few times. CDR3 sequence (DNA): TGTGCCAGCAGTTACGGGGTACTCCCCGGATGGGAGCAGTACTTC. Translation gives CASSYGVLPGWEQYF. The chain uses TRBV6-2 or TRBV6-3 and TRBJ2-7, with D uncertain. The germline CDR1 and CDR2 sequences are MNHEY and SVGEGT. V was pared by 2 bases and J by 7 bases, with 18 bases between. This CDR3 contains 15 residues.

The chain combines TRBV19 with TRBJ2-3; D perhaps matches TRBD1 (6 bases). Trimming removed 4 bases from V and 14 bases from J, with 13 bases in between. Germline V CDR1 and CDR2: LNHDA, SQIVND (reference sequence). The CDR3 loop spans 11 amino acids. The CDR3 loop reads CASSTPGVRYF. In DNA form, the CDR3 reads TGTGCCAGTAGTACTCCAGGGGTACGGTATTTT.

The V and J genes are TRBV5-5 and TRBJ1-1; D is uncertain. The germline V gene encodes CDR1 SGHKS and CDR2 YYEKEE (reference sequence). The CDR3 sequence is 15 residues long. With 0 bases removed from V and 10 bases from J, the gap between germline ends came to 19 bases. In DNA, the CDR3 is TGTGCCAGCAGCTTGGCAGGAGTCGGTAGACCGGGAGCTTTCTTT. Its translation: CASSLAGVGRPGAFF.

In this sample, this clonotype turned up many times. The rearrangement links TRBV7-2 to TRBJ2-7; the match to TRBD1 covers 8 bases. Germline trimming cut 3 bases from V and 4 bases from J; bases unmatched to any gene: 5. The CDR3 runs 14 residues. Germline-derived CDR1 and CDR2 are SGHTA and FQGNSA. DNA of the CDR3: TGTGCCAGCAGCTTTCGGCAGGGGGCTTACGAGCAGTACTTC. This translates into CASSFRQGAYEQYF.

This clonotype has ten or more counts. The CDR3 DNA reads TGTGCCAGCAGCCAAGATGAGGAGAGTAGGAAGCAGTTCTTC. This sequence encodes CASSQDEESRKQFF. This chain joins TRBV4-2 and TRBJ2-1; the D is unclear. V gave up 0 bases and J gave up 11 bases, with 14 bases separating them. Per germline, CDR1 LGHNA and CDR2 YNFKEQ. The CDR3 sequence is 14 residues long.

V and J are TRBV4-3 and TRBJ1-4; D remains ambiguous. Germline V lookup: CDR1 LGHNA, CDR2 YSLEER. V shed 3 bases and J shed 7 bases, with 12 bases lying between them. The CDR3 has 14 amino acids. The DNA for the CDR3 is TGCGCCAGCAGCCAGGAGGGCCGGGGTGAAAAACTGTTTTTT. This gives the protein CASSQEGRGEKLFF.

This clonotype occurred many times. The gene calls are TRBV7-3 and TRBJ1-1, with TRBD1 identical over 7 bases. The trim removed 6 bases at V and 3 bases at J, leaving 4 bases unmatched. CDR3 length equals 13 residues. CDR1 is SGHTA and CDR2 is FQGTGA in the germline V gene. CDR3 in amino acids: CASSKQGYTEAFF. In nucleotides, the CDR3 is TGTGCCAGCAGTAAACAGGGGTACACTGAAGCTTTCTTT. Full variable domain (outside the CDR3, taken from reference TRBV7-3 and TRBJ1-1): GAGVSQTPSNKVTEKGKYVELRCDPISGHTALYWYRQSLGQGPEFLIYFQGTGAADDSGLPNDRFFAVRPEGSVSTLKIQRTERGDSAVYLCASSKQGYTEAFFGQGTRLTVV.